This T cell receptor (beta chain) was sequenced in a study of T cell repertoires in cytomegalovirus infection. Study as a whole: In public TCR beta signatures, there were indications of both CMV infection and matching HLA type.

The J segment lost 4 bases and the V segment lost 5 bases, leaving 7 bases of the junction unmatched. CDR3 size: 17 residues. Looked up from germline, CDR1 is SGHVS and CDR2 is FNYEAQ. The study, taken as a whole, reports: CMV-specific HLA-C-restricted TCR beta clonotypes dominated the ex vivo response. Adding up the frequency of public TCR beta families identified people who carried CMV plus the relevant HLA.

As to this clonotype: Its antigen is unidentified.

TCRdb re-called the reads with MiXCR, one entry per CDR3 protein. The data hold roughly 120,000 distinct CDR3 sequences, with around 30% observed a single time. This TCR was sampled from a human donor in good health (CMV status not recorded). Some clones in this sample may be carry-over from other donors' samples. The rearrangement uses TRBV7-6 and TRBJ2-1; 14 nucleotides match TRBD2. Sequences were derived from CD8+ T cells from cultured PBMCs, sampled from culture after CMV antigen stimulation. This CDR3 is CASSPGTSGGEYNEQFF. The CDR3 bases are TGTGCCAGCAGCCCCGGGACTAGCGGGGGAGAATACAATGAGCAGTTCTTC. The full variable domain, rest sourced from reference TRBV7-6 and TRBJ2-1, is GAGVSQSPRYKVTKRGQDVALRCDPISGHVSLYWYRQALGQGPEFLTYFNYEAQQDKSGLPNDRFSAERPEGSISTLTIQRTEQRDSAMYRCASSPGTSGGEYNEQFFGPGTRLTVL.